This TCR beta chain is drawn from a study of memory CD4+ T cells and cytomegalovirus serostatus. Study-level information: Of the healthy Belgian adults, roughly ten were CMV seropositive and 24 seronegative.

Single viable CD3+CD4+CD8-CD45RO+ cells were sorted as the memory CD4+ T cells. Study results and caveats: The CMV-associated TCR signature appears largely within the CD4+ memory repertoire. About 40% of the roughly 160 known CMV-associated TCRbeta sequences appeared in CD4+ memory.

Source study methods: Out-of-frame sequences were removed, leaving around 2,000,000 distinct TCRbeta sequences. Generated by immunoSEQ multiplex PCR, the TCRdb table keeps only in-frame clones and is missing some. That table gives V, J and clone size, and the DNA gave D and trimming. The data show just under 95,000 clones, about 80% seen once. To note about this clone: The antigen is unknown.

The CDR3 consists of 15 residues. Germline lookup yields CDR1 MNHNS and CDR2 SASEGT. The germline V and J ends were trimmed by 11 bases and 0 bases, with 17 bases remaining between them. Sequenced: memory CD4+ T cells from blood. The chain couples TRBV6-1 to TRBJ1-5; tentative D call: TRBD1 (6 bases). The receptor was derived from an adult in good health and CMV-seropositive. The CDR3 spells CAGGRDLRSNQPQHF. DNA for the CDR3: TGTGCCGGGGGCCGGGATCTCCGTAGCAATCAGCCCCAGCATTTT.